The rows below give T cell receptor beta chains drawn from one sample of a study of T-cell reconstitution after alpha-beta-depleted transplantation in children. MiXCR, applied by TCRdb to the PCR reads, yields one record per CDR3 protein. The sample lists approximately 400,000 distinct CDR3 sequences, approximately 11% seen once, with approximately 5% in the top ten. The source was PBMCs from the stem cell graft donor, collected from the stem cell graft. The receptors come from a human donor who donated a stem cell graft to a child with acute myeloid leukemia. The CDR3 runs from the conserved cysteine through the conserved F or W. A D gene is named only where the DNA matches it firmly. A row's size may be missing; if present it is once, few, many or a size class.

j_call | d_call | clone_size | v_call | cdr3_nt | cdr3_aa
TRBJ2-4 | - | - | TRBV7-2 | TGTGCCAGCAGAGACCGAGACAACAAAAACATTCAGTACTTC | CASRDRDNKNIQYF
TRBJ1-6 | - | few | TRBV21-1 | TGTGCCAGTATCGCGGCGGCTTCCCTCCACTTT | CASIAAASLHF
TRBJ1-3 | TRBD1 | - | TRBV7-9 | TGTGCCAGCAGCGACCCGGGACAGGGAAACACCATATATTTT | CASSDPGQGNTIYF
TRBJ1-1 | TRBD1 | - | TRBV12-3/TRBV12-4 | TGTGCCAGCAGGGACAGGGTGGGCACTGAAGCTTTCTTT | CASRDRVGTEAFF
TRBJ1-1 | TRBD1 | few | TRBV18 | TGTGCCAGCTCACCTCGGGACAGAAAAGCTTTCTTT | CASSPRDRKAFF
TRBJ1-5 | - | many | TRBV6-1 | TGTGCCAGCAGTGCCTACAGGGCGGGGGACCAGCCCCAGCATTTT | CASSAYRAGDQPQHF
TRBJ2-7 | TRBD2 | few | TRBV11-3 | TGTGCCAGCAGCTTACGGACTAGCGGGGGCGAGCAGTACTTC | CASSLRTSGGEQYF
TRBJ2-7 | - | few | TRBV5-5 | TGTGCCAGCAGCTTGGGTCAAAACTCCTACGAGCAGTACTTC | CASSLGQNSYEQYF
TRBJ1-4 | - | few | TRBV20-1 | TGCAGTGCTAGGGACAGCGTGGTTGCAACTAATGAAAAACTGTTTTTT | CSARDSVVATNEKLFF
TRBJ2-1 | - | - | TRBV5-1 | TGCACCAGCCGCTTTTCCTGGGGGCAGGGGGGAAACAATGAGCAGTTCTTC | CTSRFSWGQGGNNEQFF
TRBJ2-1 | TRBD2 | few | TRBV7-8 | TGTGCCAGCAGCTTAGCGGTTTCGCCTAGCGGGACGTCCATGAATGAGCAGTTCTTC | CASSLAVSPSGTSMNEQFF
TRBJ1-4 | TRBD1 | - | TRBV14 | TGTGCCAGCAGCCAATGGACAGGGGGTAGTGAAAAACTGTTTTTT | CASSQWTGGSEKLFF
TRBJ1-4 | - | - | TRBV15 | TGTGCCACCAGCAGAGCGGGGGCAAGTGAAAAACTGTTTTTT | CATSRAGASEKLFF
TRBJ1-5 | - | - | TRBV5-5 | TGTGCCAGCAGCTTGGGCAGCCCTGCGGGGCCCCAGCATTTT | CASSLGSPAGPQHF
TRBJ1-1 | TRBD1 | - | TRBV4-3 | TGCGCCAGCAGCCAAGGGGGGACAGGGCTCATGAACACTGAAGCTTTCTTT | CASSQGGTGLMNTEAFF
TRBJ2-1 | - | - | TRBV7-4 | TGTGCTAGCAGCTTAGCGCGGACGGAAAATTACAATGAGCAGTTCTTC | CASSLARTENYNEQFF
TRBJ1-1 | - | - | TRBV6-5 | TGTGCCAGCAGACCACAGGAGAACACTGAAGCTTTCTTT | CASRPQENTEAFF
TRBJ2-1 | TRBD1 | few | TRBV9 | TGTGCCAGCAGCCTAGGACAGGTGAGCTCCTACAATGAGCAGTTCTTC | CASSLGQVSSYNEQFF
TRBJ2-1 | - | few | TRBV4-1 | TGCGCCAGCAGCCAAGAGTTTATGGCCCAATACAATGAGCAGTTCTTC | CASSQEFMAQYNEQFF
TRBJ1-1 | - | - | TRBV21-1 | TGTGCCAGCAGCGAGCCTACTGGACCGCGCAACACTGAAGCTTTCTTT | CASSEPTGPRNTEAFF
TRBJ1-6 | - | - | TRBV7-8 | TGTGCCAGCAGCTTAGTAGGGACACATTCACCCCTCCACTTT | CASSLVGTHSPLHF
TRBJ1-2 | - | - | TRBV6-1 | TGTGCCAGCAGTGGCGGGGGACGGCCATACTATGGCTACACCTTC | CASSGGGRPYYGYTF
TRBJ2-5 | - | few | TRBV7-6 | TGTGCCAGCAGCTCCGGGATAACGGCTAGGGAGACCCAGTACTTC | CASSSGITARETQYF
TRBJ1-6 | - | many | TRBV12-3/TRBV12-4 | TGTGCCAGCACCAGACAGGTCGGCTCCTATAATTCACCCCTCCACTTT | CASTRQVGSYNSPLHF
TRBJ2-2 | TRBD2 | - | TRBV20-1 | TGCAGTGCTAGGACCCACGGGACTAGGCATAGGGAGCTGTTTTTT | CSARTHGTRHRELFF
TRBJ1-1 | TRBD1 | few | TRBV5-1 | TGCGCCAGCAGCCCAGGACAGGGGAGCACTGAAGCTTTCTTT | CASSPGQGSTEAFF
TRBJ1-1 | - | few | TRBV20-1 | TGCAGTGCTCCTCCGGTAGGAGTGAACACTGAAGCTTTCTTT | CSAPPVGVNTEAFF
TRBJ2-7 | - | - | TRBV12-3/TRBV12-4 | TGTGCCAGCAGTTCGGGGAGAGGGGGCTACGAGCAGTACTTC | CASSSGRGGYEQYF
TRBJ2-1 | TRBD1 | many | TRBV5-6 | TGTGCCAGCAGCCGGGGGGGACAGGGGACTTTTAATGAGCAGTTCTTC | CASSRGGQGTFNEQFF
TRBJ2-5 | - | - | TRBV25-1 | TGTGCCAGCAGTTGGGGGTTTGAGACCCAGTACTTC | CASSWGFETQYF
TRBJ2-5 | TRBD2 | many | TRBV20-1 | TGCAGTGCTTTCGGGAGGGGGGGACTACAAGAGACCCAGTACTTC | CSAFGRGGLQETQYF
TRBJ1-5 | - | - | TRBV20-1 | TGCAGTGCTAGCCCCCCGGGGCCGGAGAATCAGCCCCAGCATTTT | CSASPPGPENQPQHF
TRBJ2-7 | - | few | TRBV5-1 | TGCGCCAGCAGCTTGGACAGGGAATACGAGCAGTACTTC | CASSLDREYEQYF
TRBJ1-5 | - | few | TRBV5-1 | TGCGCCAGCAGCTTGGACGGACAGTCTGGCCAGCCCCAGCATTTT | CASSLDGQSGQPQHF
TRBJ1-2 | - | many | TRBV20-1 | TGCAGTGCTAGAGGAGGATATGGCTACACCTTC | CSARGGYGYTF
TRBJ1-4 | - | - | TRBV10-2 | TGCGCCAGCAGTGGGAGGGGCCAAGGTGAAAAACTGTTTTTT | CASSGRGQGEKLFF
TRBJ2-1 | TRBD1 | few | TRBV3-1 | TGTGCCAGCAGCCACGGGACAGGGCCCTATGAGCAGTTCTTC | CASSHGTGPYEQFF